This T cell receptor (beta chain) was identified during a study of blood T cell repertoires in COVID-19. This CDR3 has 17 amino acids. Germline CDR1 is SEHNR and CDR2 is FQNEAQ (reference sequence). Between the trimmed V and J ends, which lost 1 base and 1 base, there was a span of 16 bases. This clone has only one observation. In the authors' methods: The assay estimated nucleated cells by amplifying reference gene primers. Profiling relied on immunoSEQ multiplex PCR, and the TCRdb table lists in-frame clones only, not all of them. Clone size and the V and J calls come from that table; the DNA yielded D and trimming. The table has more than 95,000 clones, around nine tenths seen once.

Sample: peripheral blood. The clonotype was recovered from a man aged 55 to 70 with acute or convalescent COVID-19. The J gene is TRBJ1-1, the V gene TRBV7-9, with D perhaps TRBD1 (6 bases). The CDR3 is CASSLGYVGQRNTEAFF. CDR3 coding DNA: TGTGCCAGCAGCTTAGGGTATGTTGGACAGCGGAACACTGAAGCTTTCTTT.